This T cell receptor (beta chain) was documented in a study of identical twins. As to this clonotype: Its target is not known.

The germline gives CDR1 MDHEN, CDR2 SYDVKM. Trimming took 0 bases from V and 5 from J, leaving 7 bases between them. The CDR3 runs to 13 residues. TCRdb itself ran the 5' RACE reads through MiXCR, one entry per CDR3 protein. The repertoire holds around 1.7 million distinct CDR3 sequences, with 25% to 35% as singletons. General observations from the study: Excess sharing by twins proved weaker in beta out-of-frame sequences. Fewer insertions characterized abundant cord blood beta clonotypes, whereas memory repertoires showed none. There was an excess of low generation probability in the out-of-frame alpha sequences that twins shared. Out-of-frame sharing of TCR alpha in monozygotic twins was underestimated by models.

The TCR comes from a newborn girl in good health. The chain employs TRBV28 and TRBJ1-2; no definite D call. Sequenced: cord blood. The CDR3 DNA is TGTGCCAGCAGTTTATGGGCAGTTTATGGCTACACCTTC. Translating it yields CASSLWAVYGYTF.